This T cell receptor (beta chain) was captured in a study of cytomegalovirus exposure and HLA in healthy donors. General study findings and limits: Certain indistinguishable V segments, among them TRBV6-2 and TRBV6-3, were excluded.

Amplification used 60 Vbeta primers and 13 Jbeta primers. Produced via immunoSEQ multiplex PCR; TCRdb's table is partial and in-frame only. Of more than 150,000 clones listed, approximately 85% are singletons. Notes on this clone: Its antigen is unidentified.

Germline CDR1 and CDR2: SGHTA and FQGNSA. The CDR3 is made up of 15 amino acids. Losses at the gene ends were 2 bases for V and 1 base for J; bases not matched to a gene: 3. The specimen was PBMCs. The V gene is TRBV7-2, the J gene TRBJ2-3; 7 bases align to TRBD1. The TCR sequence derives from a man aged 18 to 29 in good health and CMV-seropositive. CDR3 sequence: CASSLQGVGTDTQYF. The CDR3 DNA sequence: TGTGCCAGCAGCTTACAGGGGGTAGGCACAGATACGCAGTATTTT.